The 20 T cell receptor beta chains presented below share a single source sample, sequenced in a study of cytomegalovirus exposure and HLA in healthy donors. Measured with immunoSEQ multiplex PCR; TCRdb has only the in-frame clones, and not every one. The repertoire holds about 300,000 clones, with 88% as singletons. The sample comprised PBMCs. These receptors were collected from a young woman in good health and CMV-seronegative.

V and J are TRBV6-1 and TRBJ2-4; D gene ambiguous. V lost 7 bases to trimming and J lost 5 bases, with 15 bases between them. The CDR3 is 14 residues long. Germline CDR1 and CDR2: MNHNS and SASEGT. CDR3 sequence: CASTQVGTENIQYF. In DNA form, the CDR3 reads TGTGCCAGCACCCAAGTAGGTACAGAAAACATTCAGTACTTC.

This rearrangement joins TRBV15 to TRBJ2-5; TRBD1 is a possible D gene (6 bases). CDR1 and CDR2 from the germline V gene are LNHNV and YYDKDF (reference sequence). The CDR3 loop spans 13 amino acids. V lost 9 bases and J 2 bases, leaving 13 bases between the germline ends. DNA of the CDR3: TGTGCCACGGCTGACAGGAGTCAAGAGACCCAGTACTTC. Translated, it gives CATADRSQETQYF.

V gene TRBV6-5 combines with J gene TRBJ1-4, with TRBD1 as a possible D gene (6 bases). V lost 5 bases and J lost 0, with 10 bases in between. Germline values: CDR1 MNHEY, CDR2 SVGAGI. The CDR3 has 15 amino acids. This CDR3 is CASSPQGSTNEKLFF. CDR3 sequence (DNA): TGTGCCAGCAGTCCCCAGGGGTCAACTAATGAAAAACTGTTTTTT.

This clone was counted only a few times. The chain combines TRBV28 with TRBJ1-2; TRBD1 agrees at 10 bases. Germline lookup yields CDR1 MDHEN and CDR2 SYDVKM. This CDR3 spans 14 amino acids. V shed 6 bases, J shed 3 bases, and the junction held 4 bases outside the gene matches. Here the CDR3 reads CASSPTGGYYGYTF. CDR3 DNA: TGTGCCAGCAGCCCGACAGGGGGCTACTATGGCTACACCTTC.

The rearrangement links TRBV4-3 to TRBJ1-1; D is possibly TRBD1 (5 bases). The CDR3 covers 15 residues. Trimming removed 0 bases from V and 5 bases from J, with 13 bases in between. In germline, CDR1 is LGHNA, CDR2 YSLEER. CDR3 sequence reads: CASSQDLPGGTEAFF. The CDR3 DNA is TGCGCCAGCAGCCAAGATCTCCCCGGGGGAACTGAAGCTTTCTTT.

The V gene is TRBV13, the J gene TRBJ2-1, with TRBD1 matching 12 bases. V was clipped by 4 bases and J by 8 bases; unmatched bases: 9. The germline V gene encodes CDR1 PRHDT and CDR2 FYEKMQ (reference sequence). The CDR3 has 16 amino acids. The CDR3 DNA reads TGTGCCAGCAGCTCAACCGGGACAGGGGGCATGTATGAGCAGTTCTTC. Amino acid sequence: CASSSTGTGGMYEQFF.

The chain links TRBV13 to TRBJ1-1; D is perhaps TRBD1 (6 bases). The CDR3 is 13 amino acids. The germline V and J ends were trimmed by 5 bases and 1 base, with 8 bases remaining between them. Germline V gives CDR1 PRHDT, CDR2 FYEKMQ (reference sequence). The CDR3 loop is CASSGTRNTEAFF. In DNA, the CDR3 is TGTGCCAGCAGCGGGACAAGGAACACTGAAGCTTTCTTT.

V gene TRBV5-4 combines with J gene TRBJ2-2, with D possibly matching TRBD1 (6 bases). Germline CDR1 SGHNT, CDR2 YYREEE (reference sequence). V shed 4 bases and J shed 4 bases, with 20 bases lying between them. This CDR3 region has 17 residues. The DNA for the CDR3 is TGTGCCAGCAGCATACGGGACACCTCGACTGGCACCGGGGAGCTGTTTTTT. Its translation is CASSIRDTSTGTGELFF.

The V call is TRBV4-1, the J call TRBJ1-5; D remains ambiguous. CDR1 MGHRA and CDR2 YSYEKL come from the germline V gene. This CDR3 has 14 residues. V lost 2 bases, J lost 2 bases, and 7 bases lay in between. This chain's CDR3 is CASSQFIGNQPQHF. The CDR3 DNA reads TGCGCCAGCAGCCAATTTATAGGCAATCAGCCCCAGCATTTT.

This chain joins TRBV6-5 and TRBJ1-2; tentatively, D is TRBD1 (5 bases). This CDR3 spans 15 amino acids. V shed 4 bases and J shed 2 bases, with 14 bases lying between them. Germline loops: CDR1 MNHEY, CDR2 SVGAGI. The CDR3 is CASSWAGQGNYGYTF. Here the CDR3 DNA reads TGTGCCAGCAGTTGGGCCGGGCAGGGCAACTATGGCTACACCTTC.

This clone was picked up one time. The gene calls are TRBV4-3 and TRBJ2-1; perhaps TRBD2 as D (5 bases). CDR1 is LGHNA and CDR2 is YSLEER in the germline V gene. Trimming cost V 1 base and J 0 bases, with 13 bases left between them. The CDR3 sequence is 17 residues long. The chain's CDR3 is CASSQVAVASSYNEQFF. CDR3 nucleotides: TGCGCCAGCAGCCAAGTGGCGGTAGCGAGCTCCTACAATGAGCAGTTCTTC.

This clone was recorded once. The J gene is TRBJ2-7, the V gene TRBV5-1; TRBD2 agrees at 12 bases. CDR1 and CDR2 (germline): SGHRS, YFSETQ. The CDR3 extends over 17 amino acids. V lost 4 bases, J lost 1 base, and 9 bases stayed unmatched. CDR3 protein: CASSRGFGLAGSYEQYF. The CDR3 nucleotides are TGCGCCAGCAGCAGGGGCTTTGGACTAGCGGGATCCTACGAGCAGTACTTC.

The rearrangement uses TRBV28 and TRBJ2-1, with 7 bases lining up with TRBD2. This CDR3 has 17 amino acids. The trim removed 4 bases at V and 0 bases at J, leaving 9 bases unmatched. Per the germline V gene, CDR1 is MDHEN and CDR2 is SYDVKM. The DNA of the CDR3 is TGTGCCAGCAGTTGGACTAGTCGGCTGAGCTCCTACAATGAGCAGTTCTTC. Its translation is CASSWTSRLSSYNEQFF.

The chain is built from TRBV11-3 and TRBJ2-3; 10 bases line up with TRBD1. Germline CDR1 and CDR2: SGHNT and YENEEA. Trimming at V came to 5 bases and at J to 6 bases, leaving 8 bases not matched to a gene. CDR3 size: 15 residues. The CDR3 nucleotides read TGTGCCAGCAGCCTCGGACAGGGGGGAGGCGATACGCAGTATTTT. Translated: CASSLGQGGGDTQYF.

V gene TRBV6-5 combines with J gene TRBJ2-7; TRBD1 aligns across 9 bases. CDR1 and CDR2 from the germline V gene are MNHEY and SVGAGI. The CDR3 consists of 15 residues. V was clipped by 6 bases and J by 0 bases; unmatched bases: 6. The CDR3 here is CASSQTGGGSYEQYF. The DNA for the CDR3 is TGTGCCAGCAGCCAAACAGGGGGCGGCTCCTACGAGCAGTACTTC.

A single count supports this clone. The chain uses TRBV15 and TRBJ1-5; D unclear. Germline V lookup: CDR1 LNHNV, CDR2 YYDKDF (reference sequence). Trimming took off 0 bases at V and 7 bases at J, with 13 bases between the two ends. The CDR3 is 15 amino acids. The CDR3 sequence is CATSRERPGLQPQHF. DNA for the CDR3: TGTGCCACCAGCAGAGAGCGCCCGGGTCTGCAGCCCCAGCATTTT.

The rearrangement uses TRBV27 and TRBJ1-4; weak D call: TRBD1 (5 bases). The CDR3 has 14 amino acids. The germline V gene has CDR1 MNHEY and CDR2 SMNVEV (reference sequence). V lost 5 bases, J lost 5 bases, and 12 bases lay in between. This chain's CDR3 is CASSPGGWNEKLFF. The CDR3 DNA is TGTGCCAGCAGTCCGGGGGGGTGGAATGAAAAACTGTTTTTT. The full variable domain, completed using reference TRBV27 and TRBJ1-4, is EAQVTQNPRYLITVTGKKLTVTCSQNMNHEYMSWYRQDPGLGLRQIYYSMNVEVTDKGDVPEGYKVSRKEKRNFPLILESPSPNQTSLYFCASSPGGWNEKLFFGSGTQLSVL.

The rearrangement uses TRBV30 and TRBJ1-2, with a possible D match to TRBD1 (5 bases). CDR3 length: 14 residues. Germline assignment: CDR1 GTSNPN and CDR2 SVGIG (reference sequence). V was pared by 4 bases and J by 0 bases, with 12 bases between. The CDR3 here is CAWTPTGANYGYTF. CDR3 DNA: TGTGCCTGGACCCCCACGGGGGCTAACTATGGCTACACCTTC.

The chain uses TRBV5-1 and TRBJ2-5; TRBD1 aligns across 7 bases. CDR1 and CDR2 (germline): SGHRS, YFSETQ. V dropped 4 bases and J dropped 3; count of bases not matched to a gene: 6. The CDR3 extends over 14 amino acids. CDR3 sequence: CASSPYQGEETQYF. The CDR3 DNA is TGCGCCAGCAGCCCATACCAGGGGGAAGAGACCCAGTACTTC.

The J gene is TRBJ1-4, the V gene TRBV15; D may be TRBD1 (6 bases). The CDR3 is 16 amino acids. V shed 0 bases and J shed 5 bases, with 13 bases lying between them. Germline assignment: CDR1 LNHNV and CDR2 YYDKDF (reference sequence). In DNA form, the CDR3 reads TGTGCCACCAGCAGAGAAACTGACAGGAGAAATGAAAAACTGTTTTTT. Translating gives CATSRETDRRNEKLFF.